These 27 T cell receptor beta chains were sequenced from one sample in a study of blood T cell repertoires in COVID-19 (dated by TCRdb to the early 2020s). Library preparation employed the immunoSEQ multiplex PCR assay. Entries here come from immuneACCESS through TCRdb and include only in-frame sequences with V and J called. Some clones fail to appear in such tables; in the studies checked, an unresolved V gene covers under half of the shortfall, and the cause of the remainder is unknown. The sample records 150,000 or so clones, approximately 87% of which are singletons. About 6% of the sample is in the top ten clones. The sequenced material came from peripheral blood. Receptors originate from a man older than 75 with acute or convalescent COVID-19.

This clone was observed a handful of times. The gene calls are TRBV5-4 and TRBJ1-5; possibly TRBD1 for D (5 bases). This CDR3 is 15 amino acids long. CDR1 SGHNT and CDR2 YYREEE come from the germline V gene (reference sequence). V was clipped by 3 bases and J by 1 base, with 11 bases between them. The CDR3 DNA sequence: TGTGCCAGCAGCTGGGCCCCAGGGAGCAATCAGCCCCAGCATTTT. Encoded protein: CASSWAPGSNQPQHF.

The V and J genes are TRBV7-2 and TRBJ1-2; D gene unclear. The CDR3 runs to 15 residues. The V and J ends lost 1 base and 7 bases respectively, with 16 bases between them. Germline lookup yields CDR1 SGHTA and CDR2 FQGNSA. CDR3 nucleotides: TGTGCCAGCAGCTTAGATCTGGGGAGCCGTGGTGGCTACACCTTC. The encoded protein is CASSLDLGSRGGYTF.

The CDR3 region is CASTRSGLAGTSTDTQYF. CDR3 nucleotides: TGTGCCAGCACCCGAAGTGGCCTAGCGGGAACAAGCACAGATACGCAGTATTTT. This chain joins TRBV3-1 (or the pseudogene TRBV3-2) and TRBJ2-3; TRBD2 aligns across 9 bases. With 7 bases clipped from V and 0 bases from J, the junction kept 14 bases outside the gene matches. CDR1 LGHDT and CDR2 YNNKEL come from the germline V gene (reference sequence). This CDR3 comprises 18 residues.

This chain links TRBV12-3 or TRBV12-4 with TRBJ1-1; TRBD1 might be the D (6 bases). The V end lost 6 bases, the J end lost 11 bases, and 19 bases lay between the germline ends. The CDR3 totals 13 residues. CDR3 bases: TGTGCCAGCAGGAGGGACCGGGACAATAGCGCTTTCTTT. This codes for CASRRDRDNSAFF.

The chain combines TRBV28 with TRBJ2-1; perhaps TRBD1 as D (6 bases). With 6 bases removed from V and 0 bases from J, the gap between germline ends came to 15 bases. Looked up from germline, CDR1 is MDHEN and CDR2 is SYDVKM. The CDR3 contains 16 residues. This chain's CDR3 is CASSAPRGISYNEQFF. The CDR3 region has the DNA TGTGCCAGCAGCGCCCCCAGGGGTATCTCCTACAATGAGCAGTTCTTC.

This clone was recorded once. The genes are TRBV30 and TRBJ1-5, with D tentatively TRBD1 (6 bases). Germline CDR1 GTSNPN, CDR2 SVGIG (reference sequence). Trimming removed 0 bases from V and 0 bases from J, with 9 bases in between. CDR3 length: 15 amino acids. CDR3 in amino acids: CAWSVSGDSNQPQHF. Here the CDR3 DNA reads TGTGCCTGGAGTGTATCAGGGGATAGCAATCAGCCCCAGCATTTT.

The chain couples TRBV29-1 to TRBJ2-1; TRBD2 matches at 13 bases. The CDR3 has 16 residues. Unmatched junction bases numbered 11, after V lost 3 bases and J lost 9 bases. The germline V gene encodes CDR1 SQVTM and CDR2 ANQGSEA. This chain's CDR3 is CSVDGGGLAGIGEQFF. DNA of the CDR3: TGCAGCGTTGACGGGGGGGGACTAGCGGGGATAGGTGAGCAGTTCTTC.

The V and J genes are TRBV28 and TRBJ2-7, with 9 bases that match TRBD2. The CDR3 totals 16 residues. CDR1 and CDR2 (germline): MDHEN, SYDVKM. With V trimmed by 5 bases and J by 3 bases, 11 bases remained unmatched. Written as DNA, the CDR3 is TGTGCCAGCAGTCCCTCGAGCGGGGGGTCGGGCTACGAGCAGTACTTC. This sequence encodes CASSPSSGGSGYEQYF.

The V gene is TRBV5-4, the J gene TRBJ2-7; D is uncertain. Germline CDR1 SGHNT, CDR2 YYREEE (reference sequence). The CDR3 runs 14 residues. V lost 0 bases, J lost 0 bases, and 7 bases lay in between. The CDR3 nucleotides are TGTGCCAGCAGCTTGGTGGCAGGCTCCTACGAGCAGTACTTC. Protein product: CASSLVAGSYEQYF.

The J gene is TRBJ2-7, the V gene TRBV27, with a tentative D call TRBD1 (6 bases). Germline V gives CDR1 MNHEY, CDR2 SMNVEV (reference sequence). V was clipped by 6 bases and J by 0 bases, with 12 bases between them. The CDR3 spans 14 residues. As DNA, the CDR3 is TGTGCCAGCAGAAATCGGGACAACTCCTACGAGCAGTACTTC. Translating it yields CASRNRDNSYEQYF.

This sequence joins TRBV19 and TRBJ1-5; D may be TRBD1 (6 bases). V dropped 6 bases and J dropped 3 bases, with 18 bases sitting between them. CDR1 is LNHDA and CDR2 is SQIVND in the germline V gene (reference sequence). CDR3 length: 16 amino acids. CDR3 sequence: CASRPIRDTDNQPQHF. In DNA, the CDR3 is TGTGCCAGTAGGCCCATACGGGACACTGACAATCAGCCCCAGCATTTT.

This chain uses TRBV12-3 or TRBV12-4 with TRBJ1-5; possible D gene TRBD1, 6 bases. The V end lost 6 bases, the J end lost 7 bases, and 13 bases lay between the germline ends. The CDR3 covers 13 residues. Here the CDR3 reads CASSVWGTQPQHF. The CDR3, as DNA: TGTGCCAGCAGCGTGTGGGGGACACAGCCCCAGCATTTT.

This clone was recorded once. The chain employs TRBV14 and TRBJ1-1, with D perhaps matching TRBD1 (5 bases). This CDR3 is 16 amino acids long. Germline assignment: CDR1 SGHDN and CDR2 FVKESK. V was trimmed by 3 bases and J by 1 base, leaving 15 bases between them. This CDR3 reads CASSQVGPVRNTEAFF. The CDR3 DNA sequence: TGTGCCAGCAGCCAGGTGGGGCCCGTCAGGAACACTGAAGCTTTCTTT.

The chain recombines TRBV18 with TRBJ2-7; possible D gene TRBD1, 6 bases. V lost 6 bases and J 2 bases, leaving 11 bases between the germline ends. CDR3 size: 13 residues. Germline V lookup: CDR1 KGHSH, CDR2 LQKENI. The CDR3 is CASSQDSTYEQYF. For the CDR3, the DNA is TGTGCCAGCTCCCAGGACAGTACCTACGAGCAGTACTTC.

This chain uses TRBV25-1 with TRBJ1-6; D may be TRBD1 (6 bases). The V gene's germline CDR1 is MGHDK and CDR2 SYGVNS. Deletions cut 8 bases from V and 7 bases from J, with 15 bases between. This CDR3 has 14 amino acids. The CDR3 spells CASATGIVNSPLHF. DNA of the CDR3: TGTGCCAGCGCAACAGGGATAGTCAATTCACCCCTCCACTTT.

The chain recombines TRBV3-1 (or the pseudogene TRBV3-2) with TRBJ2-7; TRBD2 might be the D (5 bases). Per germline, CDR1 LGHDT and CDR2 YNNKEL (reference sequence). V lost 1 base to trimming and J lost 4 bases, with 8 bases between them. This CDR3 has 13 amino acids. The CDR3 sequence is CASSQGPGYEQYF. In DNA, the CDR3 is TGTGCCAGCAGCCAAGGTCCGGGGTACGAGCAGTACTTC.

CDR3 bases: TGCAGTGCTAGTTGGGCCGGGGGGATACAAGAGACCCAGTACTTC. This codes for CSASWAGGIQETQYF. The chain links TRBV20-1 to TRBJ2-5, with 7 nucleotides matching TRBD2. The J segment lost 2 bases and the V segment lost 3 bases, leaving 9 bases of the junction unmatched. From germline, CDR1 is DFQATT and CDR2 SNEGSKA (reference sequence). The CDR3 has 15 residues.

The gene calls are TRBV10-3 and TRBJ2-1; 8 nucleotides align to TRBD2. CDR1 is ENHRY, CDR2 SYGVKD, per germline. The trim removed 10 bases at V and 8 bases at J, leaving 13 bases unmatched. This CDR3 is built from 14 residues. CDR3 DNA sequence: TGTGCCACTCAGCGGGGGCTACCTATCGATGAGCAGTTCTTC. This encodes CATQRGLPIDEQFF.

The chain links TRBV5-1 to TRBJ1-2; a weak D match, TRBD1 (5 bases). V was pared by 6 bases and J by 8 bases, with 17 bases between. Germline values: CDR1 SGHRS, CDR2 YFSETQ. This CDR3 has 13 residues. CDR3 nucleotides: TGCGCCAGCAAGAGGGACTCGGCATGGGGCTACACCTTC. Its translation is CASKRDSAWGYTF.

The rearrangement links TRBV2 to TRBJ1-1; TRBD1 agrees at 7 bases. With V trimmed by 6 bases and J by 7 bases, 2 bases remained unmatched. The CDR3 has 11 residues. CDR1 SNHLY and CDR2 FYNNEI come from the germline V gene. In DNA, the CDR3 is TGTGCCAGCAGGGACAGGCGTGAAGCTTTCTTT. Residues: CASRDRREAFF.

This chain links TRBV9 with TRBJ1-6; a possible D gene is TRBD1 (6 bases). CDR1 SGDLS and CDR2 YYNGEE come from the germline V gene. The CDR3 contains 16 residues. V gave up 0 bases and J gave up 1 base, with 8 bases separating them. DNA for the CDR3: TGTGCCAGCAGCGTAGATGGGACATCCTATAATTCACCCCTCCACTTT. This codes for CASSVDGTSYNSPLHF.

V and J are TRBV28 and TRBJ1-5; D might be TRBD1 (5 bases). The CDR3 is made up of 13 amino acids. Germline CDR1 MDHEN, CDR2 SYDVKM. V lost 3 bases, J lost 4 bases, and 7 bases lay in between. CDR3 amino acids: CASSLTANQPQHF. The CDR3 coding sequence is TGTGCCAGCAGTTTGACAGCTAATCAGCCCCAGCATTTT.

This chain joins TRBV2 and TRBJ2-1, with 7 bases that match TRBD1. V was clipped by 6 bases and J by 5 bases; unmatched bases: 7. This CDR3 has 14 amino acids. Germline assignment: CDR1 SNHLY and CDR2 FYNNEI. CDR3 sequence (DNA): TGTGCCAGCAGAAGACAGGGTTACAACAATGAGCAGTTCTTC. This translates into CASRRQGYNNEQFF.

The V gene is TRBV14, the J gene TRBJ1-3; D is possibly TRBD1 (5 bases). V was shortened by 4 bases and J by 0 bases, with 7 bases between the two germline ends. Per the germline V gene, CDR1 is SGHDN and CDR2 is FVKESK. The CDR3 spans 14 residues. DNA for the CDR3: TGTGCCAGCAGCCGCCAGGGCTCTGGAAACACCATATATTTT. Translation gives CASSRQGSGNTIYF. The whole variable domain, remainder taken from reference TRBV14 and TRBJ1-3, is EAGVTQFPSHSVIEKGQTVTLRCDPISGHDNLYWYRRVMGKEIKFLLHFVKESKQDESGMPNNRFLAERTGGTYSTLKVQPAELEDSGVYFCASSRQGSGNTIYFGEGSWLTVV.

The V and J genes are TRBV5-1 and TRBJ1-5; maybe TRBD1 (5 bases). Trimming shortened V by 0 bases and J by 7 bases, and 14 bases separated the two germline ends. This CDR3 is 15 amino acids long. The germline CDR1 and CDR2 sequences are SGHRS and YFSETQ. The CDR3 nucleotides read TGCGCCAGCAGCTTGGTAGGGGATAGTGGCCAGCCCCAGCATTTT. Protein product: CASSLVGDSGQPQHF. The variable domain in full, with the rest retrieved from reference TRBV5-1 and TRBJ1-5, is KAGVTQTPRYLIKTRGQQVTLSCSPISGHRSVSWYQQTPGQGLQFLFEYFSETQRNKGNFPGRFSGRQFSNSRSEMNVSTLELGDSALYLCASSLVGDSGQPQHFGDGTRLSIL.

The rearrangement joins TRBV27 to TRBJ2-7; TRBD1 agrees at 8 bases. The V gene end was trimmed by 1 base and the J gene end by 6 bases; junction bases not matched to a gene: 11. CDR3 length: 16 residues. Germline V gives CDR1 MNHEY, CDR2 SMNVEV (reference sequence). The CDR3 loop is CASSLYGRGQQREQYF. Written as DNA, the CDR3 is TGTGCCAGCAGTTTATACGGCAGGGGGCAGCAGCGCGAGCAGTACTTC.

This clone has only a few counts. This chain uses TRBV7-9 with TRBJ1-1; D is unresolved. This CDR3 is built from 14 residues. Germline V gene lookup returns CDR1 SEHNR and CDR2 FQNEAQ (reference sequence). The V end was cut by 6 bases, the J end by 1 base, with 12 bases between. The CDR3 nucleotides are TGTGCCAGCAGAGCGCAGAAACCGAACACTGAAGCTTTCTTT. Its translation: CASRAQKPNTEAFF.